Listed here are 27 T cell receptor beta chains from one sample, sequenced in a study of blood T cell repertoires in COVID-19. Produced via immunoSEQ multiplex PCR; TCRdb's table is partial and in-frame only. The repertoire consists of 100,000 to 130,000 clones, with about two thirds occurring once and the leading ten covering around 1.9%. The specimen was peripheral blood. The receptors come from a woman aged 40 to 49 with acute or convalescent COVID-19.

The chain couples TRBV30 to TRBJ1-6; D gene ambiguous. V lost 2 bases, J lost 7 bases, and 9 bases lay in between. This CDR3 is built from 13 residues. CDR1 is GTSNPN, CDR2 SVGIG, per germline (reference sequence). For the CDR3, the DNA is TGTGCCTGGAGTCCCGGAGGGAATTCACCCCTCCACTTT. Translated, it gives CAWSPGGNSPLHF.

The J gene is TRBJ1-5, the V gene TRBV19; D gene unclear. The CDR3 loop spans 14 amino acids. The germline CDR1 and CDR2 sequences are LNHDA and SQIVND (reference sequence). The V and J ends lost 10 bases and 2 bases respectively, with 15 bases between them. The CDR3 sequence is CATQTTGGNQPQHF. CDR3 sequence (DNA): TGTGCCACCCAGACTACGGGTGGCAATCAGCCCCAGCATTTT.

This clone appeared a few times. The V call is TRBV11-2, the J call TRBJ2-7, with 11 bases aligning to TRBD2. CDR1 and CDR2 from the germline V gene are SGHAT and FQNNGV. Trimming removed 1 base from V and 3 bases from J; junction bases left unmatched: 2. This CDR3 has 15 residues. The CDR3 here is CASSLGLAGGYEQYF. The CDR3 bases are TGTGCCAGCAGCTTAGGGCTAGCGGGGGGCTACGAGCAGTACTTC.

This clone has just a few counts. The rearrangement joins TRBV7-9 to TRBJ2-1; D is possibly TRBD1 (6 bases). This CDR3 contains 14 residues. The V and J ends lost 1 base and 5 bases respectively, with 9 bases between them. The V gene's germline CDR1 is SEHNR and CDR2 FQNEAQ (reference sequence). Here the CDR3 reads CASSLVRDNNEQFF. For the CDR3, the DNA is TGTGCCAGCAGCTTAGTAAGGGACAACAATGAGCAGTTCTTC.

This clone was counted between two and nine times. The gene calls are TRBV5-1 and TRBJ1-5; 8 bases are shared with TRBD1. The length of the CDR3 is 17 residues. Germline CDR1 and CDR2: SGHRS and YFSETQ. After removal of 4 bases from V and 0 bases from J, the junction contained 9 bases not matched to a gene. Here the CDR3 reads CASSPGTGLNSNQPQHF. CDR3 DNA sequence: TGCGCCAGCAGCCCGGGGACAGGTCTGAATAGCAATCAGCCCCAGCATTTT.

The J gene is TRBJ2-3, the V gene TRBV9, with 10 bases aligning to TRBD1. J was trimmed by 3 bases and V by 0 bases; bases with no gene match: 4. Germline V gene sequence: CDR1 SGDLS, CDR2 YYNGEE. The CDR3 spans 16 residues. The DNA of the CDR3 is TGTGCCAGCAGCGTAGCTCCGGGACAGGGGACAGATACGCAGTATTTT. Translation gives CASSVAPGQGTDTQYF. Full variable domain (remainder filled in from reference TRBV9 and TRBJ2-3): DSGVTQTPKHLITATGQRVTLRCSPRSGDLSVYWYQQSLDQGLQFLIQYYNGEERAKGNILERFSAQQFPDLHSELNLSSLELGDSALYFCASSVAPGQGTDTQYFGPGTRLTVL.

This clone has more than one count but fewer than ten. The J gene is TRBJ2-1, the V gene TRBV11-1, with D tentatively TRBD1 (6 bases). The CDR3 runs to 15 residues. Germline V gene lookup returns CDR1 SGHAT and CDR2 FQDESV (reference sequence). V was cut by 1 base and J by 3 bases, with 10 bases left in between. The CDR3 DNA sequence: TGTGCCAGCAGCTTAGAGACAGGAAACTACAATGAGCAGTTCTTC. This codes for CASSLETGNYNEQFF.

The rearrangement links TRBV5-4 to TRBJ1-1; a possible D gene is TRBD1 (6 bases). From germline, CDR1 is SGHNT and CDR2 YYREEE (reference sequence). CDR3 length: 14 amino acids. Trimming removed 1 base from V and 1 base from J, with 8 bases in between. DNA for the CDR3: TGTGCCAGCAGCTTGTTGGGACAGAACACTGAAGCTTTCTTT. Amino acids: CASSLLGQNTEAFF.

The CDR3, as DNA: TGTGCCAGCAGTGACAGCGGGGGGGCGGTAGATACGCAGTATTTT. Translating it yields CASSDSGGAVDTQYF. The J gene is TRBJ2-3, the V gene TRBV6-4; 10 bases map to TRBD2. Losses at the gene ends were 2 bases for V and 5 bases for J; bases not matched to a gene: 4. Germline assignment: CDR1 MRHNA and CDR2 SNTAGT. This CDR3 is built from 15 residues.

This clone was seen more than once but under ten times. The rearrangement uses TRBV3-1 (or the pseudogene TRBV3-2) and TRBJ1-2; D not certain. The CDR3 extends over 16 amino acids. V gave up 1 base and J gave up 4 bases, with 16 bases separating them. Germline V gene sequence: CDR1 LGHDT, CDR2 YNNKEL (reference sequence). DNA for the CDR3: TGTGCCAGCAGCCAAGGGACTTGGACGGACCGCTATGGCTACACCTTC. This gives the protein CASSQGTWTDRYGYTF.

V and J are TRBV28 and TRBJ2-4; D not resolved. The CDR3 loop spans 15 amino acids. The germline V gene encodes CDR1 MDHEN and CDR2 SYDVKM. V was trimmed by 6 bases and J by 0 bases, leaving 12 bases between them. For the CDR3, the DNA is TGTGCCAGCAGACCAAACACGTTAGCCAAAAACATTCAGTACTTC. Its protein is CASRPNTLAKNIQYF.

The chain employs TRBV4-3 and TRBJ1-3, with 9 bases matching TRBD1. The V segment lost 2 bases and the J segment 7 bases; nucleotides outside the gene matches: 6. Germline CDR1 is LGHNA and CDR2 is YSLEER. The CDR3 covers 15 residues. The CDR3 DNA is TGCGCCAGCAGCCAAAGGACAGGGGTGGGGAACACCATATATTTT. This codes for CASSQRTGVGNTIYF.

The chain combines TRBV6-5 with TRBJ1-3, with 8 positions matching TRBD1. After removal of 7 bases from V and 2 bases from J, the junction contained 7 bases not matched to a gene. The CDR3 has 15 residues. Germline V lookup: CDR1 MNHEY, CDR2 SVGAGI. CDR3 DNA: TGTGCCAGCACCCGGGACAGGCCTGCTGGAAACACCATATATTTT. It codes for CASTRDRPAGNTIYF.

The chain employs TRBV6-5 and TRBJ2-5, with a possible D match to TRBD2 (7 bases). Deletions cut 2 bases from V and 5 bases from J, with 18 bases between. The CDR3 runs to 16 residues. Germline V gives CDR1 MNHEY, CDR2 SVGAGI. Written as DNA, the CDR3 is TGTGCCAGCAGTTACCGGCCCGGGGGGCGCAGGGAGACCCAGTACTTC. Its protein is CASSYRPGGRRETQYF.

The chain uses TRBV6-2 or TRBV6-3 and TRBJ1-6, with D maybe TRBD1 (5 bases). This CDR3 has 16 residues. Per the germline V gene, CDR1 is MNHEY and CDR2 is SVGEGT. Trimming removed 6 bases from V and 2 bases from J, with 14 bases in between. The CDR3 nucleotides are TGTGCCAGCAGCAACAACTTGGACACCTATAATTCACCCCTCCACTTT. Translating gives CASSNNLDTYNSPLHF.

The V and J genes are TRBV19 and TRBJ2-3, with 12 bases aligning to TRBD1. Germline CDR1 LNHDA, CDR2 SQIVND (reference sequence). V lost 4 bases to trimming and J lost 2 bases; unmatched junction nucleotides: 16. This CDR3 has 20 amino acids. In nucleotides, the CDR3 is TGTGCCAGTAGTAGGGACTCACCGGGACAGGGGGCAGGAGCCACAGATACGCAGTATTTT. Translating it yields CASSRDSPGQGAGATDTQYF.

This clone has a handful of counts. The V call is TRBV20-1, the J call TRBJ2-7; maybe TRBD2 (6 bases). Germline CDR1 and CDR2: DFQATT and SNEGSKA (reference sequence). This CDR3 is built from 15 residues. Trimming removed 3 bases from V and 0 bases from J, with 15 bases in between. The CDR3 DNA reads TGCAGTGCTAGTCTGGGACTCTCGAGCTCCTACGAGCAGTACTTC. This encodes CSASLGLSSSYEQYF.

For the CDR3, the DNA is TGTGCCAGCAGCCAGACTGACGTAGCGAGGGCCGGGGAGCTGTTTTTT. Translating it yields CASSQTDVARAGELFF. The V and J genes are TRBV4-2 and TRBJ2-2; a weak D match, TRBD2 (5 bases). The CDR3 is made up of 16 amino acids. Trimming cost V 3 bases and J 6 bases, with 17 bases left between them. Germline CDR1 LGHNA, CDR2 YNFKEQ.

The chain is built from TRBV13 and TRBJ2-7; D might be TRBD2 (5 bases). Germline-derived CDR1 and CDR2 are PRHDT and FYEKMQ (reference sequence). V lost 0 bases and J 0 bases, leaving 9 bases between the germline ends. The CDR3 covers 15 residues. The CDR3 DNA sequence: TGTGCCAGCAGCTTAGGTCGAGGGAGCTCCTACGAGCAGTACTTC. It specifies CASSLGRGSSYEQYF.

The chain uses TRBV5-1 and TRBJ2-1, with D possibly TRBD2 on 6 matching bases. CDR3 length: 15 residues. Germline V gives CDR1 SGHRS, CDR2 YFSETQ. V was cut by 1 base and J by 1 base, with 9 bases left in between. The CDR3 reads CASSLPGDSYNEQFF. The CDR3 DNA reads TGCGCCAGCAGCTTGCCGGGGGATTCCTACAATGAGCAGTTCTTC.

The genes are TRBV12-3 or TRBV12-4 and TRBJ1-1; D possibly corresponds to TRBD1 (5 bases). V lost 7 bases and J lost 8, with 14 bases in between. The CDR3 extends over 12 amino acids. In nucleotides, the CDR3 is TGTGCCAGCACTGGGGGGGGAGGGGAAGCTTTCTTT. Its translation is CASTGGGGEAFF.

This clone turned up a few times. The DNA for the CDR3 is TGTGCCAGTACAGGGTCGAATAATTCACCCCTCCACTTT. Its protein product is CASTGSNNSPLHF. The J gene is TRBJ1-6, the V gene TRBV6-5; weak D call: TRBD1 (6 bases). The germline gives CDR1 MNHEY, CDR2 SVGAGI. This CDR3 spans 13 amino acids. V lost 9 bases to trimming and J lost 5 bases, with 11 bases between them.

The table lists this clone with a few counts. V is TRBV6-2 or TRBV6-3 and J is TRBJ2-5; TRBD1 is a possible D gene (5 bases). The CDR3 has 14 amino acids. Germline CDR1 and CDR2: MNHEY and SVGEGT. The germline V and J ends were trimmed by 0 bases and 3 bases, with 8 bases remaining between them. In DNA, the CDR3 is TGTGCCAGCAGTTACTCCGTCAGGGAAGAGACCCAGTACTTC. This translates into CASSYSVREETQYF.

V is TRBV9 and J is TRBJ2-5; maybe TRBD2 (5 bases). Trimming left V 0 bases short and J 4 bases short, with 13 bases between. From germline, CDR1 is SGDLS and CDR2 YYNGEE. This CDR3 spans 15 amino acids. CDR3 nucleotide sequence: TGTGCCAGCAGCGTAGTCGGGGTTTTTGGAGAGACCCAGTACTTC. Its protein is CASSVVGVFGETQYF.

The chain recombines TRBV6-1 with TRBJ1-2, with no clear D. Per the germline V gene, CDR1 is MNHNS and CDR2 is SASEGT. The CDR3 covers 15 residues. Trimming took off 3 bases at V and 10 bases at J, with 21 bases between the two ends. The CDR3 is CASSDPFIKSGSYTF. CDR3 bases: TGTGCCAGCAGTGACCCGTTTATCAAGAGCGGTTCCTACACCTTC.

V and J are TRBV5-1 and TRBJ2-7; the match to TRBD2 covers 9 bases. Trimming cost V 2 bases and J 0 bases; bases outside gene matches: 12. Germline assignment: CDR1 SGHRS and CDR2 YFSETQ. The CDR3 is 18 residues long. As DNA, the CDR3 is TGCGCCAGCAGCTTCCAAGCGGGGGGATCCACAAGCTCCTACGAGCAGTACTTC. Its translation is CASSFQAGGSTSSYEQYF.

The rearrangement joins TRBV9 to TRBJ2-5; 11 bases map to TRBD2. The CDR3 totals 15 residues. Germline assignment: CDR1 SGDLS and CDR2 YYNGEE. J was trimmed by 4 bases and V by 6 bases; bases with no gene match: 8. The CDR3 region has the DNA TGTGCCAGCAATCTGGGACTAGCGGAAAGAGAGACCCAGTACTTC. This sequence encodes CASNLGLAERETQYF. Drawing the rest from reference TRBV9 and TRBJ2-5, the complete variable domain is DSGVTQTPKHLITATGQRVTLRCSPRSGDLSVYWYQQSLDQGLQFLIQYYNGEERAKGNILERFSAQQFPDLHSELNLSSLELGDSALYFCASNLGLAERETQYFGPGTRLLVL.